The rows below give T cell receptor beta chains drawn from one sample of a study of T cell repertoires in cytomegalovirus infection. MiXCR, applied by TCRdb to the reads, yields one record per CDR3 protein. Among approximately 730,000 distinct CDR3 sequences listed, about 30% were seen once. For these receptors, no antigen is known. The material was cultured PBMCs, obtained from culture after CMV antigen stimulation. These receptors were obtained from a human donor in good health (CMV status not recorded). Some clones in this sample may be carry-over from other donors' samples. CDR3s include the opening cysteine and the closing phenylalanine or tryptophan. D genes are given only for firm matches. Not all rows give a size; the values are once, few, many and, for expanded clones, a class.

j_call	d_call	v_call	clone_size	cdr3_nt	cdr3_aa
TRBJ2-1	TRBD2	TRBV12-3/TRBV12-4	few	TGTGCCAGCAGTTGGGCGGGAGGGGGCAATGAGCAGTTCTTC	CASSWAGGGNEQFF
TRBJ1-3	NA	TRBV20-1	NA	TGCAGTGCTAGGGAGACGGGGAGCTCTGGAAACACCATATATTTT	CSARETGSSGNTIYF
TRBJ2-2	NA	TRBV4-3	NA	TGCGCCAGCAGCCACCTTACCCCGGGAGCCACCGGGGAGCTGTTTTTT	CASSHLTPGATGELFF
TRBJ2-1	NA	TRBV7-9	few	TGTGCCAGCTTACACAGTCTCTCCTACAATGAGCAGTTCTTC	CASLHSLSYNEQFF
TRBJ2-3	NA	TRBV7-2	many	TGTGCCAGCAGCACGGACCCCCGAAATACGCAGTATTTT	CASSTDPRNTQYF
TRBJ2-2	TRBD2	TRBV6-6	NA	TGTGCCAGCAGTTACTCGACTAGCGGGAGGGCCACCGGGGAGCTGTTTTTT	CASSYSTSGRATGELFF
TRBJ2-5	NA	TRBV18	NA	TGTGCCAGCTCACCAAGAGGGATATACGAGACCCAGTACTTC	CASSPRGIYETQYF
TRBJ2-3	NA	TRBV14	few	TGTGCCAGCAGCCAAAGAAGGGGATTGGGCACAGATACGCAGTATTTT	CASSQRRGLGTDTQYF
TRBJ1-4	NA	TRBV6-6	few	TGTGCCAGCAGTTCAGGACATTCGGAGGAAAAACTGTTTTTT	CASSSGHSEEKLFF
TRBJ1-2	NA	TRBV20-1	NA	TGCAGTGCTAACCGCAGGGAAGGTCCCTATGGCTACACCTTC	CSANRREGPYGYTF
TRBJ2-1	NA	TRBV6-1	NA	TGTGCCAGCAGTTCACTAGCCGTAGACAATGAGCAGTTCTTC	CASSSLAVDNEQFF
TRBJ1-1	NA	TRBV2	NA	TGTGCCACCATATTAGACCTGGAAGCTTTCTTT	CATILDLEAFF
TRBJ1-5	NA	TRBV25-1	NA	TGTGCCAGCAGTGTAAGGGGCTCATATCAGCCCCAGCATTTT	CASSVRGSYQPQHF
TRBJ2-3	NA	TRBV7-2	many	TGTGCCAGCAGCTCTCTGGGGGGCTCAACAGATACGCAGTATTTT	CASSSLGGSTDTQYF
TRBJ1-4	NA	TRBV2	NA	TGTGCCAGCAGTGGAAAAGGGGGGGAAAACGTATGGAGTATTGCTCGGCGTAGACTGTTTTTT	CASSGKGGENVWSIARRRLFF
TRBJ1-5	TRBD1	TRBV6-1	NA	TGTGCCAGCACTTCGACAGGGAATAGTTATCAGCCCCAGCATTTT	CASTSTGNSYQPQHF
TRBJ1-5	NA	TRBV2	NA	TGTGCCAGCGGTACCTATTCGGAGGCGGATCAGCCCCAGCATTTT	CASGTYSEADQPQHF
TRBJ2-1	NA	TRBV5-3	NA	TGTGCCAGCAGCTTGAGGTGGGGGACTGAGCAGTTCTTC	CASSLRWGTEQFF
TRBJ1-4	NA	TRBV7-9	NA	TGTGCCAGCAGCTTAGAGACAGGAAGAAGGAATAATGAAAAACTGTTTTTT	CASSLETGRRNNEKLFF
TRBJ2-3	NA	TRBV7-6	NA	TGTGCCAGCAGCCGGGACCGGTCGGGGGCAGATACGCAGTATTTT	CASSRDRSGADTQYF
TRBJ2-1	TRBD2	TRBV6-2/TRBV6-3	NA	TGTGCCAGCAGCCACCGGGTAGCGGGATCCCACAATGAGCAGTTCTTC	CASSHRVAGSHNEQFF
TRBJ2-7	NA	TRBV11-2	NA	TGTGCCAGCAGCTTAGTTCCCAGGTACTACGAGCAGTACTTC	CASSLVPRYYEQYF
TRBJ2-2	TRBD2	TRBV5-1	NA	TGCGCCAGCAGCAGAAGACTAGCGGACACCGGGGAGCTGTTTTTT	CASSRRLADTGELFF
TRBJ2-4	NA	TRBV6-1	few	TGTGCCAGCAGCACAGCCACGGGGCAGTACTTC	CASSTATGQYF
TRBJ2-1	TRBD2	TRBV5-4	few	TGTGCCAGCAGGGGGGCCGGGACTAGCGGGTACAATGAGCAGTTCTTC	CASRGAGTSGYNEQFF
TRBJ1-1	TRBD1	TRBV5-1	few	TGCGCCAGCAGCCCGGACAGGGGGGGAGAGAACACTGAAGCTTTCTTT	CASSPDRGGENTEAFF
TRBJ2-3	NA	TRBV10-3	NA	TGTGCCATCAGTGAGTCCGGCCGGGGGAGAGGGGCGACAGATACGCAGTATTTT	CAISESGRGRGATDTQYF
TRBJ2-3	TRBD2	TRBV6-6	few	TGTGCCAGCAGTCTCGCCCGGACTAGCGGGCAGGTAGATACGCAGTATTTT	CASSLARTSGQVDTQYF
TRBJ2-7	TRBD1	TRBV5-1	few	TGCGCCAGCAGCTTGGCTGCAGGGGGACCCTACGAGCAGTACTTC	CASSLAAGGPYEQYF
TRBJ1-2	NA	TRBV12-3/TRBV12-4	NA	TGTGCCAGCAGTTCCTACCTCAAGGATGGCTACACCTTC	CASSSYLKDGYTF
TRBJ2-7	NA	TRBV20-1	few	TGCAGTGCTAGAAAGGGATACGAGCAGTACTTC	CSARKGYEQYF
TRBJ2-2	NA	TRBV7-6	many	TGTGCCAGCAGCTTAGCAACTCCCGGGGAGCTGTTTTTT	CASSLATPGELFF
TRBJ2-7	NA	TRBV11-2	NA	TGTGCCAGCAGCTTAGAGACGGGGTCCTACGAGCAGTACTTC	CASSLETGSYEQYF
TRBJ2-1	NA	TRBV27	few	TGTGCCAGCAGTTTACGGGGACCTACGGGACTCGTTGTCTTC	CASSLRGPTGLVVF
TRBJ1-2	TRBD1	TRBV7-2	many	TGTGCCAGCACCCTCCAGGGACAGGGGTTAGGCTACACCTTC	CASTLQGQGLGYTF
TRBJ2-7	NA	TRBV7-2	many	TGTGCCAGCAGCCGCACAGGTATAGGCTACGAGCAGTACTTC	CASSRTGIGYEQYF
TRBJ2-3	NA	TRBV7-6	many	TGTGCCAGCAGCCGCGACAGGAACCGAATTCGAGATACGCAGTATTTT	CASSRDRNRIRDTQYF
TRBJ2-2	NA	TRBV7-2	few	TGTGCCAGCAGCTTAGGACTAGTGGTCGCCGGGGAGCTGTTTTTT	CASSLGLVVAGELFF
TRBJ2-5	TRBD1	TRBV4-2	NA	TGTGCCAGCAGCCAAGATCGCCCTGACAGGGGAGAGACCCAGTACTTC	CASSQDRPDRGETQYF
TRBJ2-3	NA	TRBV7-8	many	TGTGCCAGCAGCTTAGCTCACGACACAGATACGCAGTATTTT	CASSLAHDTDTQYF
TRBJ1-5	NA	TRBV7-2	NA	TGTGCCAGCAGCCCGGCATCACAAGGCTATCAGCCCCAGCATTTT	CASSPASQGYQPQHF
TRBJ2-1	TRBD1	TRBV20-1	NA	TGCAGTGCTAGAGACGGGGACAGGGGATTCAATGAGCAGTTCTTC	CSARDGDRGFNEQFF